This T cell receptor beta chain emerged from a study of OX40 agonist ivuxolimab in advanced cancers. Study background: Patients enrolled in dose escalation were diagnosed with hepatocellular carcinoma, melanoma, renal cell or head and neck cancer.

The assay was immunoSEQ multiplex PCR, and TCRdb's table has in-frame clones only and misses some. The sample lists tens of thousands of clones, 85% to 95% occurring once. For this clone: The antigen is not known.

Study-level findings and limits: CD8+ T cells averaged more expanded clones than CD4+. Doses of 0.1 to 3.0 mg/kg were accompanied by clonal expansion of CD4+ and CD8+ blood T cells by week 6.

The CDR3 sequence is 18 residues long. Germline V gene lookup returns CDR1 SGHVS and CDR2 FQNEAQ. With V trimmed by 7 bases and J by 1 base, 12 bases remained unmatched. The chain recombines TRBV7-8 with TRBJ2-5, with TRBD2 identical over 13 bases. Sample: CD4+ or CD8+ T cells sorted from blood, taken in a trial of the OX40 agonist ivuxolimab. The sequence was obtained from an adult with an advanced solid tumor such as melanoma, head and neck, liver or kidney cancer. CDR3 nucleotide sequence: TGTGCCAGCACCAAAATGCCGGGACTAGCGGGACTCCAAGAGACCCAGTACTTC. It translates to CASTKMPGLAGLQETQYF.